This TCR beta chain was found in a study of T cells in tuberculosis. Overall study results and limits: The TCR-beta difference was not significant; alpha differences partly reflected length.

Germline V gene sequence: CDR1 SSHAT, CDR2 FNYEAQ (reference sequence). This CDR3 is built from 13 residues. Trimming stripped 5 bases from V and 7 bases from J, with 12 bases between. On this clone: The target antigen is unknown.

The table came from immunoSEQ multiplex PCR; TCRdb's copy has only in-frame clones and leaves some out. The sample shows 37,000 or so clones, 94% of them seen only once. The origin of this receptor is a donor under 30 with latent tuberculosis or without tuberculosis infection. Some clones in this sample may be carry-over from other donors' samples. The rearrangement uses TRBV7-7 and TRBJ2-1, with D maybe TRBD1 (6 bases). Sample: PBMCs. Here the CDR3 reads CASSLTGFNEQFF. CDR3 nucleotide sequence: TGTGCCAGCAGCCTGACAGGTTTTAATGAGCAGTTCTTC.